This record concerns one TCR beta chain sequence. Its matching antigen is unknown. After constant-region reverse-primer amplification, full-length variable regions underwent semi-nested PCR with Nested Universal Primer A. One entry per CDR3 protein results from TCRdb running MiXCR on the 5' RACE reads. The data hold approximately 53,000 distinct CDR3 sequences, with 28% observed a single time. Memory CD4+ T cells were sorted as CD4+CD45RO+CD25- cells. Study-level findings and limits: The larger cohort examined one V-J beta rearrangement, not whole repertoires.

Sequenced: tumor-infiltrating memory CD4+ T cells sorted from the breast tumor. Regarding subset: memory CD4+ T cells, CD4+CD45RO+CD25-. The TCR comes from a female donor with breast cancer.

The CDR3 reads CASSASETAGTDTQYF. CDR3 in DNA: TGCGCCAGCAGCGCGTCTGAGACTGCGGGCACAGATACGCAGTATTTT. The chain combines TRBV5-1 with TRBJ2-3; the D is unclear. The CDR3 is made up of 16 amino acids. V lost 4 bases and J lost 1, with 16 bases in between. CDR1 and CDR2 (germline): SGHRS, YFSETQ. Variable domain in full (rest from reference TRBV5-1 and TRBJ2-3): KAGVTQTPRYLIKTRGQQVTLSCSPISGHRSVSWYQQTPGQGLQFLFEYFSETQRNKGNFPGRFSGRQFSNSRSEMNVSTLELGDSALYLCASSASETAGTDTQYFGPGTRLTVL.